This T cell receptor (beta chain) was recovered during a study of CD8+CD57+ T cells in acquired aplastic anemia. Genomic DNA served as template for TCR beta VDJ and CDR3 profiling. In TCRdb, the reads were re-called with MiXCR into one record per CDR3 protein. The sample yields about 200,000 distinct CDR3 sequences, more than 55% seen once. CD8+CD57+ cell expansion had been shown by flow cytometry in patients chosen for sequencing. As a group, the patients uniformly had severe acquired aplastic anemia. J gave up 6 bases and V 7 bases, and 2 bases lay outside the gene matches. Germline V lookup: CDR1 SGHTA, CDR2 FQGNSA. The CDR3 has 12 residues.

Source material: sorted CD4+, CD8+, or CD8+CD57+ T cells (not recorded which) from PBMCs. The rearrangement uses TRBV7-2 and TRBJ2-2, with 7 positions matching TRBD1. This clonotype was obtained from a human donor with aplastic anemia. The DNA for the CDR3 is TGTGCCAGCACCGACAGGGCCGGGGAGCTGTTTTTT. Protein: CASTDRAGELFF.